The source of this T cell receptor beta chain is a study of blood T cell repertoires in COVID-19. Across the study: The United States, Italy and Spain supplied acute and convalescent COVID-19 samples.

CDR1 and CDR2 (germline): SGDLS, YYNGEE. V shed 3 bases, J shed 15 bases, and the junction held 7 bases outside the gene matches. The CDR3 has 13 amino acids. Assay used: immunoSEQ multiplex PCR; TCRdb lists only in-frame clones, some missing. The sample carries just over 250,000 clones, around 84% recorded once. The sequence was collected from a man aged 25-45 years with acute COVID-19. V and J are TRBV9 and TRBJ2-1, with 12 bases identical to TRBD2. Sample: PBMCs or T cells enriched from blood (not recorded which). The CDR3 DNA reads as TGTGCCAGCAGCGCATCGACGGGACTAGCGGGGTTCTTC. It is translated as CASSASTGLAGFF.